A selection of T cell receptor beta chains follows, all from one sample in a study of blood T cells in healthy people across ages. TCRdb independently ran MiXCR on the 5' RACE reads; one entry per CDR3 protein. The profile covers about 730,000 distinct CDR3 sequences, with 35% to 45% appearing a single time and 20% to 25% taken by the ten largest. The sample taken for sequencing was blood. The receptors shown here come from a woman aged 55-70 years in good health. CDR3s include the opening cysteine and the closing phenylalanine or tryptophan. The D gene is left open where the match is weak. Clone size appears in some rows only: once, few, many, or a class for an expanded clone.

>-|-|TRBV12-3/TRBV12-4|TRBJ1-2
TGTGCCAGCAGTTCCCGGGGCTTTGGCTACACCTTC
CASSSRGFGYTF
>-|few|TRBV5-1|TRBJ1-5
TGCGCCAGCAGCTTAGGGGTGGGCAATCAGCCCCAGCATTTT
CASSLGVGNQPQHF
>-|-|TRBV15|TRBJ2-3
TGTGCCACCAGCAGTACCGACAGGTTCTGGAATACGCAGTATTTT
CATSSTDRFWNTQYF
>-|-|TRBV6-1|TRBJ2-7
TGTGCCAGCAGTCCTAGCACCCACGAGCAGTACTTC
CASSPSTHEQYF
>-|-|TRBV5-1|TRBJ2-7
TGCGCCAGCAGCCCTATCCGTGGCACCGCCTCCTACGAGCAGTACTTC
CASSPIRGTASYEQYF
>-|-|TRBV6-5|TRBJ2-3
TGTGCCAGCAGTTACTCATCGTGGGGTACAGATACGCAGTATTTT
CASSYSSWGTDTQYF
>-|-|TRBV10-1|TRBJ2-7
TGCGCCAGCAGTGAAGGGGCTACACCGACCTACGAGCAGTACTTC
CASSEGATPTYEQYF
>-|-|TRBV12-3/TRBV12-4|TRBJ2-5
TGTGCCAGCAGTTTACAGGGGACACAAGAGACCCAGTACTTC
CASSLQGTQETQYF
>-|-|TRBV20-1|TRBJ2-3
TGCAGTGCCGTGGGGGGGCACTATACACAGTATTTT
CSAVGGHYTQYF
>TRBD1|-|TRBV5-6|TRBJ1-4
TGTGCCAGCAGCCGATTGACGGACAGGGGAGGTGGGGAAAAACTGTTTTTT
CASSRLTDRGGGEKLFF
>-|once|TRBV20-1|TRBJ2-7
TGCAGTGCTAGTCACTTGACCGACTCCTACGAGCAGTACTTC
CSASHLTDSYEQYF
>-|-|TRBV4-2|TRBJ2-1
TGTGCCAGCAGCCAGAACTACGGGAGACTAGTTAACAATGAGCAGTTCTTC
CASSQNYGRLVNNEQFF
>-|-|TRBV7-2|TRBJ2-7
TGTGCCAGCAGTATACAGGTCTCCTACGAGCAGTACTTC
CASSIQVSYEQYF
>TRBD2|few|TRBV24-1|TRBJ2-1
TGTGCCACCAGTGATAACGGACTAGCGGGAGCTGAGCAGTTCTTC
CATSDNGLAGAEQFF
>TRBD2|many|TRBV9|TRBJ2-3
TGTGCCAGCGGCCGGACTAGCGGCCGCACAGATACGCAGTATTTT
CASGRTSGRTDTQYF
>TRBD2|-|TRBV29-1|TRBJ2-3
TGCAGCGTTGCCCCGGGACTAGCGGGATCAGATACGCAGTATTTT
CSVAPGLAGSDTQYF
>-|-|TRBV19|TRBJ2-5
TGTGCCAGTAGTATAGAGGGGGGATTCTACGGGCAGTACTTC
CASSIEGGFYGQYF